The clone carrying this TCR beta chain was picked up one time. Its antigen is as yet unknown. This CDR3 region has 17 residues. Per the germline V gene, CDR1 is SGHVS and CDR2 is FQNEAQ. Trimming left V 2 bases short and J 3 bases short, with 20 bases between. Healthy bone marrow donors made up the donors. This specimen belongs to a study of cytomegalovirus exposure and HLA in healthy donors. Whole-study findings and limits: Most TCR beta V segments were productive about 87% or about 30% of the time in an earlier analysis. Reportedly, cytomegalovirus status was diagnosed with high sensitivity and specificity.

With 60 Vbeta and 13 Jbeta primers, the PCR was carried out. Per the authors' pipeline: Counted up in a later analysis, unique TCR beta chains came to approximately 83 million, with around 11 million shared. The repertoire was sequenced with immunoSEQ multiplex PCR; TCRdb's copy has only in-frame clones and lacks some. The V and J calls and clone size are taken from that table; D and trimming were inferred from the DNA. This sample has 150,000 to 200,000 clones; 84% occur once, and the top ten carry 0.25% to 0.3%. Sequencing used PBMCs. V is TRBV7-8 and J is TRBJ2-7; tentatively, D is TRBD1 (6 bases). The receptor was derived from a boy aged 10-17 years in good health and CMV-seronegative. The CDR3 region has the DNA TGTGCCAGCAGCTTACCAAGGGACAAGCCTTCGGTCTACGAGCAGTACTTC. This gives the protein CASSLPRDKPSVYEQYF.